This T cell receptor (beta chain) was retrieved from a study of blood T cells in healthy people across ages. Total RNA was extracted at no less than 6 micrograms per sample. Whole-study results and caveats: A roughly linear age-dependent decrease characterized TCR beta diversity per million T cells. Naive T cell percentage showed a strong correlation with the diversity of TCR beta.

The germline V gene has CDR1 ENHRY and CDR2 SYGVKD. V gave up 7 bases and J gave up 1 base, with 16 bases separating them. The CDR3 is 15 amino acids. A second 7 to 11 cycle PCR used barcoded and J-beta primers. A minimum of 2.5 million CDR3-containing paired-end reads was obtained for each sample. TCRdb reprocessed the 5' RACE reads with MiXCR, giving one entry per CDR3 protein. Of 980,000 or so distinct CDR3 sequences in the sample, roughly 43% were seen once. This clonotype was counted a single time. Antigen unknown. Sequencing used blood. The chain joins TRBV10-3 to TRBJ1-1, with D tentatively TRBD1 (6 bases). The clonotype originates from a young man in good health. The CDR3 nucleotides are TGTGCCATCACTGGGGGGGCGGGTCAGAACACTGAAGCTTTCTTT. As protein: CAITGGAGQNTEAFF.